This TCR beta chain is drawn from a study of Ad26.COV2.S vaccination and SARS-CoV-2 variants. Indicated treatment: 15 to 20 received Ad26.COV2.S at low or high dose, single or two shots; 5 received placebo; per-sample allocation not given. The samples were gathered on day 63 after the first injection of vaccine or placebo. This clone has just one count. The CDR3 runs to 14 residues. CDR1 and CDR2 from the germline V gene are KGHSH and LQKENI. V lost 2 bases, J lost 5 bases, and 3 bases stayed unmatched. Measured with immunoSEQ multiplex PCR; TCRdb has only the in-frame clones, and not every one. This table has hundreds of thousands of clones, 89% appearing once.

The chain links TRBV18 to TRBJ2-1; 7 bases map to TRBD2. The sequence was collected from a person aged 18-60 years who received the Ad26.COV2.S COVID-19 vaccine or a placebo. Sequencing used peripheral blood, obtained in a trial of Ad26.COV2.S vaccine versus placebo. The CDR3 sequence is CASSPSRGNNEQFF. CDR3 DNA: TGTGCCAGCTCACCATCGCGGGGGAACAATGAGCAGTTCTTC.